These T cell receptor beta chains were read from a single sample in a study of technical replicates of blood from a few donors. Using immunoSEQ multiplex PCR, the repertoire was profiled, and TCRdb retains in-frame clones only, with some absent. Here the sample spans more than 65,000 clones, approximately 94% being singletons. Sequencing input: T cells isolated from PBMCs. The receptor set was obtained from a human donor in good health. The CDR3 runs from the conserved cysteine through the conserved F or W. The D gene is left open where the match is weak. Size tells how often a clone was seen (once, few, many) or the class of an expanded clone, and some rows leave it out.

D | J | V | size | CDR3 | DNA
TRBD1 | TRBJ1-1 | TRBV4-1 | once | CASSQDIADRGLWNTEAFF | TGCGCCAGCAGCCAAGATATAGCGGACAGGGGGCTATGGAACACTGAAGCTTTCTTT
TRBD2 | TRBJ2-1 | TRBV5-1 | - | CASSLIAGGDNEQFF | TGCGCCAGCAGCTTGATCGCGGGGGGGGACAATGAGCAGTTCTTC
TRBD1 | TRBJ2-1 | TRBV15 | - | CATSRDGAGTGANEQFF | TGTGCCACCAGCAGAGATGGTGCGGGGACAGGGGCGAATGAGCAGTTCTTC
- | TRBJ2-7 | TRBV2 | once | CASSEQGSSYEQYF | TGTGCCAGCAGTGAACAGGGGTCGTCCTACGAGCAGTACTTC
- | TRBJ1-2 | TRBV6-5 | - | CASAAGNYGYTF | TGTGCCTCAGCGGCAGGAAACTATGGCTACACCTTC
- | TRBJ1-1 | TRBV7-9 | - | CASSLGSGIMNTEAFF | TGTGCCAGCAGCTTAGGGTCAGGGATAATGAACACTGAAGCTTTCTTT
- | TRBJ1-3 | TRBV27 | - | CASSLFLGNTIYF | TGTGCCAGCAGTTTATTCTTGGGAAACACCATATATTTT
- | TRBJ2-5 | TRBV5-8 | - | CASSDPAGVETQYF | TGTGCCAGCAGCGACCCAGCCGGGGTGGAGACCCAGTACTTC
TRBD1 | TRBJ1-6 | TRBV9 | - | CASNPGQGASYNSPLHF | TGTGCCAGCAACCCGGGACAGGGGGCCTCCTATAATTCACCCCTCCACTTT
TRBD1 | TRBJ1-2 | TRBV4-1 | - | CASSPPGQGPYGYTF | TGCGCCAGCAGCCCGCCGGGACAGGGGCCCTATGGCTACACCTTC
- | TRBJ2-5 | TRBV29-1 | - | CSVGQEETQYF | TGCAGCGTTGGACAGGAAGAGACCCAGTACTTC
TRBD1 | TRBJ1-4 | TRBV9 | - | CASSSRQGELSVKLFF | TGTGCCAGCAGCTCCCGACAGGGCGAACTTTCAGTAAAACTGTTTTTT
- | TRBJ2-2 | TRBV5-1 | - | CASSLALGHETGELFF | TGCGCCAGCAGCTTGGCTTTGGGACATGAGACCGGGGAGCTGTTTTTT
- | TRBJ1-1 | TRBV13 | - | CASSLSQAEAFF | TGTGCCAGCAGCTTATCCCAGGCTGAAGCTTTCTTT
TRBD1 | TRBJ2-7 | TRBV18 | - | CASSPSSGQNYEQYF | TGTGCCAGCTCACCATCCTCGGGACAGAACTACGAGCAGTACTTC
TRBD2 | TRBJ2-1 | TRBV4-1 | - | CASSREAGGPDEQFF | TGCGCCAGCAGCCGGGAGGCGGGGGGGCCTGATGAGCAGTTCTTC
- | TRBJ2-3 | TRBV11-2 | - | CASSSRSGGFIDTQYF | TGTGCCAGCAGCTCCCGGAGTGGAGGGTTCATAGATACGCAGTATTTT
TRBD1 | TRBJ2-2 | TRBV10-2 | - | CASSGGDSPTGELFF | TGCGCCAGCAGTGGAGGGGACAGTCCCACCGGGGAGCTGTTTTTT
- | TRBJ1-1 | TRBV27 | - | CASKGAGFPRAFF | TGTGCCAGCAAAGGGGCAGGCTTTCCTCGGGCTTTCTTT
TRBD2 | TRBJ2-1 | TRBV9 | - | CASSVAGGTYNEQFF | TGTGCCAGCAGCGTCGCGGGGGGGACCTACAATGAGCAGTTCTTC
TRBD2 | TRBJ2-7 | TRBV5-6 | - | CASSWGLAKSSYEQYF | TGTGCCAGCAGCTGGGGACTAGCGAAGAGCTCCTACGAGCAGTACTTC
TRBD1 | TRBJ1-4 | TRBV10-1 | - | CASSWAGGEKLFF | TGCGCCAGCAGCTGGGCAGGGGGTGAAAAACTGTTTTTT
- | TRBJ1-2 | TRBV6-5 | - | CASSLTEGVDYGYTF | TGTGCCAGCAGCTTAACCGAGGGGGTGGACTATGGCTACACCTTC
- | TRBJ2-7 | TRBV19 | - | CASSFGQGTYEQYF | TGTGCCAGTAGCTTCGGGCAGGGGACCTACGAGCAGTACTTC
TRBD1 | TRBJ2-3 | TRBV5-4 | - | CASSLGTGGTTDTQYF | TGTGCCAGCAGCCTCGGGACAGGGGGCACGACAGATACGCAGTATTTT
TRBD1 | TRBJ2-7 | TRBV4-1 | - | CASSQDRQGRNEQYF | TGCGCCAGCAGCCAAGATCGACAGGGGCGGAACGAGCAGTACTTC
- | TRBJ2-5 | TRBV18 | - | CASSQTAGETQYF | TGTGCCAGCTCACAAACCGCAGGAGAGACCCAGTACTTC
- | TRBJ1-1 | TRBV29-1 | - | CSVGLVGPEAFF | TGCAGCGTCGGCCTTGTGGGGCCTGAAGCTTTCTTT
TRBD2 | TRBJ2-5 | TRBV19 | - | CASSRPPGLAGERETQYF | TGTGCCAGTAGCAGGCCGCCGGGACTAGCGGGGGAACGGGAGACCCAGTACTTC
TRBD2 | TRBJ2-1 | TRBV15 | - | CATSRDREGPAQFF | TGTGCCACCAGCAGAGATAGGGAGGGCCCAGCTCAGTTCTTC
- | TRBJ1-5 | TRBV2 | once | CASSEQTYQPQHF | TGTGCCAGCAGTGAACAAACATATCAGCCCCAGCATTTT
- | TRBJ1-1 | TRBV7-9 | - | CASSPLEMNTEAFF | TGTGCCAGCAGCCCACTCGAGATGAACACTGAAGCTTTCTTT
TRBD2 | TRBJ2-1 | TRBV11-2 | - | CASSLTSASSYNEQFF | TGTGCCAGCAGCCTTACTAGCGCCAGCTCCTACAATGAGCAGTTCTTC
TRBD1 | TRBJ1-4 | TRBV28 | - | CASTPAPGQGPYEKLFF | TGTGCCAGCACCCCAGCCCCCGGACAGGGGCCCTATGAAAAACTGTTTTTT
TRBD1 | TRBJ1-5 | TRBV4-2 | - | CASDTEWGQGAGSNQPQHF | TGTGCCAGCGACACTGAGTGGGGACAGGGGGCGGGGAGCAATCAGCCCCAGCATTTT
- | TRBJ2-7 | TRBV28 | - | CASSSPTNYEQYF | TGTGCCAGCAGTTCTCCCACAAACTACGAGCAGTACTTC
- | TRBJ2-7 | TRBV5-1 | - | CASSPSRTLSSYEQYF | TGCGCCAGCAGCCCATCGCGGACTCTCAGTTCCTACGAGCAGTACTTC
TRBD1 | TRBJ1-2 | TRBV7-6 | - | CASRLNDGTELLYGYTF | TGTGCCAGCAGACTCAATGACGGGACAGAGCTACTCTATGGCTACACCTTC
- | TRBJ1-5 | TRBV2 | - | CASSGGQIVNQPQHF | TGTGCCAGCAGTGGCGGACAGATCGTTAATCAGCCCCAGCATTTT